This entry concerns a single T cell receptor beta chain. The antigen is unknown. TCRdb's table, derived via immunoSEQ multiplex PCR, lists solely in-frame clones and lacks some. The sample contains about 30,000 clones, 70% to 85% of which appear only once. The source of the sample is a study of OX40 agonist ivuxolimab in advanced cancers. Study information: Each dose-escalation patient presented with hepatocellular carcinoma, melanoma, renal cell or head and neck cancer. Of mixed ages from about 20 to 90 and averaging 60 years, the group was over 80% male.

General study points: Clonal expansion was seen in CD4+ and CD8+ blood T cells by week 6 at 0.1 to 3.0 mg/kg.

CDR1 and CDR2 (germline): MGHRA, YSYEKL. The ends were cut back, 4 bases at V and 1 base at J, with 16 bases in the middle. The CDR3 loop spans 16 amino acids. This specimen consisted of CD4+ or CD8+ T cells sorted from blood, obtained in a trial of the OX40 agonist ivuxolimab. The J gene is TRBJ1-1, the V gene TRBV4-1; D may be TRBD1 (6 bases). The receptor comes from an adult with an advanced solid tumor such as melanoma, head and neck, liver or kidney cancer. This chain's CDR3 is CASSPERGQPNTEAFF. The CDR3 DNA follows: TGCGCCAGCAGCCCCGAGCGGGGGCAGCCGAACACTGAAGCTTTCTTT.